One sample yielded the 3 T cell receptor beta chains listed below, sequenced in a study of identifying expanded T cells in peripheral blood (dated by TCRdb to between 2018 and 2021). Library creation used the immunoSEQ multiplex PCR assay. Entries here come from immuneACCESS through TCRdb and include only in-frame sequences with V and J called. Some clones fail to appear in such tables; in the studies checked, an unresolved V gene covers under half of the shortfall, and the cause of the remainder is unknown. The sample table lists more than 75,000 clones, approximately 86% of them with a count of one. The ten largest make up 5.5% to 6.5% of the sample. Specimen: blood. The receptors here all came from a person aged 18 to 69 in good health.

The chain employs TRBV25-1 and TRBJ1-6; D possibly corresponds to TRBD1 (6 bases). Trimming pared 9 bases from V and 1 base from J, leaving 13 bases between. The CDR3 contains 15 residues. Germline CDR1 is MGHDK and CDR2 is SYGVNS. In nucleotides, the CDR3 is TGTGCCAGTAAGGGGGGTTATTCCTATAATTCACCCCTCCACTTT. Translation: CASKGGYSYNSPLHF.

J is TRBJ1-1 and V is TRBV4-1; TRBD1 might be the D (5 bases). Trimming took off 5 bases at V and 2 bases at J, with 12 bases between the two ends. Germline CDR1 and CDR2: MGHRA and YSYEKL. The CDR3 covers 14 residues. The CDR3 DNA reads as TGCGCCAGCAGCTACAGACAGACAAACACTGAAGCTTTCTTT. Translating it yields CASSYRQTNTEAFF.

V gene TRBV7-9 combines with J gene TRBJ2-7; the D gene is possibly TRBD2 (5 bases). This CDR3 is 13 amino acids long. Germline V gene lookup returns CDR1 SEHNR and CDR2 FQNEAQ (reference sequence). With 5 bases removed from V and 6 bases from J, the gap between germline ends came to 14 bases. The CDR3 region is CASSPRGPCEQYF. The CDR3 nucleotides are TGTGCCAGCAGCCCCCGAGGGCCCTGCGAGCAGTACTTC.